These T cell receptor beta chains were read from a single sample in a study of CXCR3-negative and CXCR3-positive naive CD8 T cells. TCRdb reworked the 5' RACE reads into one entry per CDR3 protein, no DNA. The listing contains roughly 61,000 distinct CDR3 sequences. Sequencing used naive CXCR3+ CD8+ T cells from blood. The receptors shown here come from a human donor in good health. Some clones in this sample may be carry-over from other donors' samples. Both conserved end residues are part of each CDR3.

V	J	CDR3
TRBV2	TRBJ1-6	CASSEDFGLSSYNSPLHF
TRBV12-3/TRBV12-4	TRBJ2-7	CASRGCKGPPYEQYF
TRBV9	TRBJ2-1	CASSVAKWGSYNEQFF
TRBV3-1	TRBJ2-2	CASSQDRGLTSGELFF
TRBV29-1	TRBJ2-5	CSVEVEMEETQYF
TRBV29-1	TRBJ2-2	CSVRQENTGELFF
TRBV7-9	TRBJ2-2	CASSLVLSPGELFF
TRBV7-3	TRBJ2-1	CASSFGLGTVNEQFF
TRBV2	TRBJ1-1	CASRTGNTEAFF
TRBV20-1	TRBJ2-1	CSARILQGGNNEQFF
TRBV7-9	TRBJ1-1	CASSLGALGDTEAFF
TRBV27	TRBJ2-7	CASTRGGVGEQYF
TRBV28	TRBJ1-1	CASSLRGTEAFF
TRBV29-1	TRBJ2-7	CSVVAGSYEQYF
TRBV29-1	TRBJ2-1	CSVEGQGTYNEQFF
TRBV7-3	TRBJ1-2	CASSLTQSLGYTF
TRBV11-2	TRBJ2-5	CASSLVRGWTQYF
TRBV29-1	TRBJ2-7	CSVEMDRGEQYF
TRBV7-3	TRBJ2-3	CASSSVSGGARDTQYF
TRBV29-1	TRBJ1-2	CSVEGGATNYGYTF
TRBV9	TRBJ2-1	CASSVIPGGGEQFF
TRBV6-1	TRBJ1-5	CASSESRNQPQHF
TRBV29-1	TRBJ2-7	CSVGHSQEKVGEQYF
TRBV12-3/TRBV12-4	TRBJ2-3	CASSLRTDTQYF
TRBV11-2	TRBJ2-7	CASSRGLQGSYEQYF
TRBV4-3	TRBJ2-2	CASSPDRDANTGELFF